The following is a T cell receptor (beta chain) sequence with its context. Its antigen is undetermined. This entry is derived from a study of T-cell memory formation after mild COVID-19. For the study at large: The TCR clusters were mostly specific to one donor. Study results and caveats: Contracting CD8+ clones were enriched in EMRA, CD4+ mainly in CM and EM. Day 15 to 85 contractors were CD4/CD8 balanced; later expanders leaned CD4+.

CDR1 SGDLS and CDR2 YYNGEE come from the germline V gene. This CDR3 is built from 19 residues. With V trimmed by 3 bases and J by 0 bases, 10 bases remained unmatched. Each CDR3 protein gets one entry after TCRdb re-called the 5' RACE reads with MiXCR. The sample contains about 350,000 distinct CDR3 sequences, about an eighth of which appear only once. The chain employs TRBV9 and TRBJ2-1; 12 bases are shared with TRBD2. Sequenced: PBMCs or a T cell subset sorted from them (not recorded which). The TCR originated in a young man who had mild COVID-19 (a few samples of this study predate the infection). Cell type and time point are not known. In DNA form, the CDR3 reads TGTGCCAGCAGCGCCCCGACTAGCGGGGGTCCGAGCTCCTACAATGAGCAGTTCTTC. Residues: CASSAPTSGGPSSYNEQFF.